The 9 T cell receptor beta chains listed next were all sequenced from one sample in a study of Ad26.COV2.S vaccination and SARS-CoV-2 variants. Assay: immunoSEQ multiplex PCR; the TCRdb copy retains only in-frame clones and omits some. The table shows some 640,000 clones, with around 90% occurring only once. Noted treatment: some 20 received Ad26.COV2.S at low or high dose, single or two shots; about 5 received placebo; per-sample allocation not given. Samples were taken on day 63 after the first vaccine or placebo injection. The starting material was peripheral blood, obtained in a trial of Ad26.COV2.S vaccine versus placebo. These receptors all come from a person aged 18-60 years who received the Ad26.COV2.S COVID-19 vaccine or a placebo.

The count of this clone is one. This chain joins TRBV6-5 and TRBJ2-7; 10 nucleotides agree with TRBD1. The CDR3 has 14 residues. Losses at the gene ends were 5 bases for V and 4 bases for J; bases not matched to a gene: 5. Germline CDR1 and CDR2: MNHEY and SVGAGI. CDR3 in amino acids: CASSRDRGLYEQYF. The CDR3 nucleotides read TGTGCCAGCAGTCGGGACAGGGGTTTGTACGAGCAGTACTTC.

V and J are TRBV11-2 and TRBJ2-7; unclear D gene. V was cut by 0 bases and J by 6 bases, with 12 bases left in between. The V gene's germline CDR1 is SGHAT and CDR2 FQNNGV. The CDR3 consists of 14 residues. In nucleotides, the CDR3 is TGTGCCAGCAGCTTAGACCCCTTTTTGGGCGAGCAGTACTTC. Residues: CASSLDPFLGEQYF.

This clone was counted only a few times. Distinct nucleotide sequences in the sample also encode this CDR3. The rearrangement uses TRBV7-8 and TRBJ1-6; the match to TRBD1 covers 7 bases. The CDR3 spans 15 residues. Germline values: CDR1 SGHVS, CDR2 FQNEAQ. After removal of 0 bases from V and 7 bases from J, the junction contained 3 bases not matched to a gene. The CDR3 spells CASSLAGTENSPLHF. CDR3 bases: TGTGCCAGCAGCTTAGCTGGGACAGAAAATTCACCCCTCCACTTT.

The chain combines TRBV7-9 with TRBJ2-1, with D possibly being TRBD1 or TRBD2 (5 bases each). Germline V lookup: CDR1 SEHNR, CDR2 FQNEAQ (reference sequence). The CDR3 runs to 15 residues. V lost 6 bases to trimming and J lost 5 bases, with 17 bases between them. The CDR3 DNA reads TGTGCCAGCAGAGGTGGTCCGGGGACCAACAATGAGCAGTTCTTC. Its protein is CASRGGPGTNNEQFF. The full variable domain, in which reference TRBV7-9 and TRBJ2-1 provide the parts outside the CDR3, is DTGVSQNPRHKITKRGQNVTFRCDPISEHNRLYWYRQTLGQGPEFLTYFQNEAQLEKSRLLSDRFSAERPKGSFSTLEIQRTEQGDSAMYLCASRGGPGTNNEQFFGPGTRLTVL.

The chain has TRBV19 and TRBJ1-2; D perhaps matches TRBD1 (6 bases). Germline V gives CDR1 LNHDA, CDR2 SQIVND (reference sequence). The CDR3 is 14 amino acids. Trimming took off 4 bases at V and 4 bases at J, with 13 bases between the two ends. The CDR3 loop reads CASSRGAFPYGYTF. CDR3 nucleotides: TGTGCCAGTAGTAGGGGGGCCTTCCCCTATGGCTACACCTTC.

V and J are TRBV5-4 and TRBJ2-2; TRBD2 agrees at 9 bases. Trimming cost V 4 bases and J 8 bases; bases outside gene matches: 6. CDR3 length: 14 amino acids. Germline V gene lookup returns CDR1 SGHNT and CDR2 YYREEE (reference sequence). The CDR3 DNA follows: TGTGCCAGCAGCCCCGGACTAGCGCCAGGGGAGCTGTTTTTT. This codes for CASSPGLAPGELFF. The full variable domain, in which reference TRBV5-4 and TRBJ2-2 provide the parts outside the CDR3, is ETGVTQSPTHLIKTRGQQVTLRCSSQSGHNTVSWYQQALGQGPQFIFQYYREEENGRGNFPPRFSGLQFPNYSSELNVNALELDDSALYLCASSPGLAPGELFFGEGSRLTVL.

CDR3 in amino acids: CASSQGRAAGGLTGELFF. The CDR3 coding sequence is TGCGCCAGCAGCCAAGGGAGGGCGGCAGGGGGCTTGACCGGGGAGCTGTTTTTT. V and J are TRBV4-1 and TRBJ2-2; 8 bases fit TRBD1. Unmatched junction bases numbered 12, after V lost 1 base and J lost 5 bases. The CDR3 runs 18 residues. The germline CDR1 and CDR2 sequences are MGHRA and YSYEKL.

The CDR3 coding sequence is TGTGCCAGCAGCTTACTAAGGACTAGCGGGAGGTCTAAGGAGGAGACCCAGTACTTC. Translated, it gives CASSLLRTSGRSKEETQYF. The rearrangement uses TRBV7-2 and TRBJ2-5, with 14 bases identical to TRBD2. The V segment lost 2 bases and the J segment 5 bases; nucleotides outside the gene matches: 13. The CDR3 runs 19 residues. Germline lookup yields CDR1 SGHTA and CDR2 FQGNSA.

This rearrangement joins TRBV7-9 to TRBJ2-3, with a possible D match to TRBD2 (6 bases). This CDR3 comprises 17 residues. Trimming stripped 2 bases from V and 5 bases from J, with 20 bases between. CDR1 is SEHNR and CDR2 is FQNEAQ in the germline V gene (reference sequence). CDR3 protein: CASSLNRAGNMGDTQYF. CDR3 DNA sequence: TGTGCCAGCAGCTTAAACCGGGCGGGGAATATGGGAGATACGCAGTATTTT. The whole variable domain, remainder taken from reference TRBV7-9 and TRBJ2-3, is DTGVSQNPRHKITKRGQNVTFRCDPISEHNRLYWYRQTLGQGPEFLTYFQNEAQLEKSRLLSDRFSAERPKGSFSTLEIQRTEQGDSAMYLCASSLNRAGNMGDTQYFGPGTRLTVL.